The T cell receptor beta chain under discussion was sequenced for a study of blood T cell repertoires in COVID-19. Study-wide context: Sites in the United States, Italy and Spain provided acute and convalescent COVID-19 samples. T cells, B-cell-depleted T cells, or PBMCs supplied cDNA or gDNA.

In the original analysis: By means of reference gene primer amplification, nucleated cell counts were estimated. The table came from immunoSEQ multiplex PCR; TCRdb's copy has only in-frame clones and leaves some out. V, J and clone size reflect that table, while D and trimming were determined from the DNA. The data contain about 210,000 clones, 82% of them singletons. This CDR3 spans 16 amino acids. Germline CDR1 MDHEN, CDR2 SYDVKM. The J segment lost 6 bases and the V segment lost 6 bases, leaving 11 bases of the junction unmatched. Sequencing was done on a sample of peripheral blood. This TCR derives from a woman aged 60-75 years with COVID-19, enrolled during active disease. The chain links TRBV28 to TRBJ1-6; 7 nucleotides line up with TRBD1. CDR3 loop: CASRWDSLTSNSPLHF. The CDR3 DNA reads TGTGCCAGCAGATGGGACAGCCTGACGAGTAATTCACCCCTCCACTTT.